A selection of T cell receptor beta chains follows, all from one sample in a study of cytomegalovirus exposure and HLA in healthy donors. Sequencing was performed with immunoSEQ multiplex PCR; in TCRdb, only in-frame clones are kept and a portion is missing. This sample's table has approximately 40,000 clones. The sequencing sample was made of PBMCs. The receptor source for this set is a woman aged 30 to 39 in good health and CMV-seronegative. Each CDR3 is given with its conserved first and last residue. D genes are given only for firm matches.

v_call	d_call	j_call	cdr3_nt	cdr3_aa
TRBV7-9	TRBD2	TRBJ2-5	TGTGCCAGCAGCCCAAGGGAACGGGAGGATGAGACCCAGTACTTC	CASSPREREDETQYF
TRBV4-1	TRBD1	TRBJ2-7	TGCGCCAGCAGCCACACGACAGGGGCTACCTCCTACGAGCAGTACTTC	CASSHTTGATSYEQYF
TRBV18	NA	TRBJ1-3	TGTGCCAGCTCACCCCGGACAGACTCTGGAAACACCATATATTTT	CASSPRTDSGNTIYF
TRBV10-3	TRBD1	TRBJ2-2	TGTGCCCCATATCAGGGGGCGCGAGGCACCGGGGAGCTGTTTTTT	CAPYQGARGTGELFF
TRBV4-1	TRBD2	TRBJ2-3	TGCGCCAGCAGCCCGCTCTTTAGCGGGAGCGCCACAGATACGCAGTATTTT	CASSPLFSGSATDTQYF
TRBV29-1	TRBD1	TRBJ1-2	TGCAGCGTTCCCTCGGACAGGGACGTCCCTGTTGGTGGCTACACCTTC	CSVPSDRDVPVGGYTF
TRBV9	NA	TRBJ2-1	TGTGCCAGCAGCGCAACGACAGTTTCCTACAATGAGCAGTTCTTC	CASSATTVSYNEQFF
TRBV18	NA	TRBJ2-1	TGTGCCAGCTCACCCAGAAAGGAGTCTGGTGAGCAGTTCTTC	CASSPRKESGEQFF
TRBV28	NA	TRBJ2-7	TGTGCCAGCAGTGGGGCGACAGGCTACGAGCAGTACTTC	CASSGATGYEQYF
TRBV27	NA	TRBJ2-7	TGTGCCAGCAGGATCCAGACAGGAGCCTACGAGCAGTACTTC	CASRIQTGAYEQYF
TRBV29-1	NA	TRBJ1-1	TGCAGTGGACGGTCCACGGGGACTGAAGCTTTCTTT	CSGRSTGTEAFF
TRBV19	NA	TRBJ1-5	TGTGCCAGTAGTATTTTTTCAAGGGGGGGGGCTGGTCAGCCCCAGCATTTT	CASSIFSRGGAGQPQHF
TRBV6-1	TRBD2	TRBJ2-5	TGTGCCAGCAGTGACGGGTTCGTAGCGGGAGGGATACAAGAGACCCAGTACTTC	CASSDGFVAGGIQETQYF
TRBV10-1	NA	TRBJ2-1	TGCGCCAGCAATTTAGAGCAGTTCTTC	CASNLEQFF
TRBV6-5	NA	TRBJ1-2	TGTGCCAGCAGCCGTTCCTCGACAGATGGCTACACCTTC	CASSRSSTDGYTF
TRBV20-1	NA	TRBJ2-3	TGCAGTGCCATCTCGGGGGATACGCAGTATTTT	CSAISGDTQYF
TRBV11-2	NA	TRBJ2-7	TGTGCCAGCAGCTTTGGGGGGTTAGGGTACGAGCAGTACTTC	CASSFGGLGYEQYF
TRBV10-2	TRBD1	TRBJ2-3	TGCGCCAGCAGTATGGACAGGGGCGATACGCAGTATTTT	CASSMDRGDTQYF
TRBV4-1	NA	TRBJ1-3	TGCGCCAGCAGCCAAGGAATGCGTAGCTCTGGAAACAACATATATTTT	CASSQGMRSSGNNIYF
TRBV7-8	NA	TRBJ2-3	TGTGCCAGCGATGGGTTAGCGGCCTCCACAGATACGCAGTATTTT	CASDGLAASTDTQYF
TRBV29-1	NA	TRBJ1-1	TGCAGCGTTGATTCGGGACTTGCTGAAGCTTTCTTT	CSVDSGLAEAFF
TRBV27	TRBD2	TRBJ2-7	TGTGCCAGCAGTAAGAGGAAGGCTAGCGGGAGGGCCTACGAGCAGTACTTC	CASSKRKASGRAYEQYF
TRBV19	TRBD2	TRBJ2-7	TGTGCCAGTAGTTTACTAGCGGAGGGAGCCTACGAGCAGTACTTC	CASSLLAEGAYEQYF
TRBV6-5	TRBD2	TRBJ2-1	TGTGCCAGCAACAAGCGGGAACGATCCTACAATGAGCAGTTCTTC	CASNKRERSYNEQFF
TRBV18	NA	TRBJ2-3	TGTGCCAGCTCACTGACTTGGGCAGATACGCAGTATTTT	CASSLTWADTQYF
TRBV28	TRBD2	TRBJ2-2	TGTGCCAGTACGAACCAGGGACTAGCGGGGACCGGGGAGCTGTTTTTT	CASTNQGLAGTGELFF
TRBV4-1	TRBD2	TRBJ2-7	TGCGCCAGCAGCCACGGGGCTAGCGGGAGGTACTCCTACGAGCAGTACTTC	CASSHGASGRYSYEQYF
TRBV25-1	NA	TRBJ2-2	TGTGCCAGCAGTGAATATGCCCGGGTCACCGGGGAGCTGTTTTTT	CASSEYARVTGELFF
TRBV27	NA	TRBJ2-7	TGTGCCAGCAGCCCACAGAGTTCCTACGAGCAGTACTTC	CASSPQSSYEQYF
TRBV20-1	NA	TRBJ1-2	TGCAGTGCTAGCAATGGCTACACCTTC	CSASNGYTF
TRBV9	NA	TRBJ1-1	TGTGCCAGCAGCGTAGTGGGGGGGACACTCGGCACTGAAGCTTTCTTT	CASSVVGGTLGTEAFF
TRBV19	TRBD2	TRBJ2-7	TGTGCCAGTAGTTCCCCGTTGGGAGGGGATTCGGGGTATAGCTTTTACGAGCAGTACTTC	CASSSPLGGDSGYSFYEQYF
TRBV6-4	TRBD1	TRBJ2-7	TGTGCCAGCAGTGACAGGGGGCGGCAGTACTTC	CASSDRGRQYF
TRBV9	TRBD1	TRBJ2-7	TGTGCCAGCAGTGGACAGGGGAGCCACGAGCAGTACTTC	CASSGQGSHEQYF
TRBV7-2	TRBD2	TRBJ2-1	TGTGCCAGCAGCGGACGGGAGGGCGACTACAATGAGCAGTTCTTC	CASSGREGDYNEQFF
TRBV10-3	NA	TRBJ1-1	TGTGCCATCAGACAGGATAATTCTGAAGCTTTCTTT	CAIRQDNSEAFF
TRBV25-1	NA	TRBJ1-5	TGTGCCAGCAGTATCGCGTTTAGCAATCAGCCCCAGCATTTT	CASSIAFSNQPQHF
TRBV6-5	TRBD1	TRBJ1-2	TGTGCCAGCAGTTACTCCTCTCGGACAGGGGCCTATGGCTACACCTTC	CASSYSSRTGAYGYTF
TRBV6-5	TRBD2	TRBJ2-7	TGTGCCAGCAGTTACTCGCGGACTAGCGGCTTTAACGAGCAGTACTTC	CASSYSRTSGFNEQYF
TRBV29-1	TRBD2	TRBJ2-1	TGCAGCGTTGTTGCGGGAGGGGCCTACAATGAGCAGTTCTTC	CSVVAGGAYNEQFF
TRBV11-3	NA	TRBJ1-2	TGTGCCAGCAGCTTATTGACGGGTGACGGCTACACCTTC	CASSLLTGDGYTF
TRBV5-6	TRBD1	TRBJ1-4	TGTGCCAGCAGCATCACAGGGGCGGCGGGTGAAAAACTGTTTTTT	CASSITGAAGEKLFF
TRBV7-9	TRBD2	TRBJ2-3	TGTGCCAGCAGCTTAGCCGGGGGGAACGTGGATACGCAGTATTTT	CASSLAGGNVDTQYF
TRBV5-1	NA	TRBJ2-7	TGCGCCAGCAGCTTGGACGCTAGCATCTACGAGCAGTACTTC	CASSLDASIYEQYF
TRBV18	NA	TRBJ1-5	TGTGCCAGCTCACGGGGGGGCAGCAATCAGCCCCAGCATTTT	CASSRGGSNQPQHF